These T cell receptor beta chains were read from a single sample in a study of cytomegalovirus exposure and HLA in healthy donors. Clones were sequenced by immunoSEQ multiplex PCR, and TCRdb holds only the in-frame ones, with some missing. The sample consists of over 100,000 clones, over 80% of them appearing once. Sequences were obtained from PBMCs. Receptors originate from a man aged 35 to 55 in good health and CMV-seronegative. Each CDR3 is given with its conserved first and last residue. The order of the fields is D gene, J gene, clone size, V gene, CDR3 protein, CDR3 DNA. The D gene is left open where the match is weak. Size is omitted from some rows. Given values are once, few, many or a class for expanded clones.

d_call: TRBD1; j_call: TRBJ1-2; clone_size: .; v_call: TRBV7-2; cdr3_aa: CASSAHRGYGYTF; cdr3_nt: TGTGCCAGCAGCGCCCACAGGGGCTATGGCTACACCTTC
d_call: .; j_call: TRBJ2-7; clone_size: .; v_call: TRBV5-6; cdr3_aa: CASSLSFSYEQYF; cdr3_nt: TGTGCCAGCAGCTTAAGCTTTTCCTACGAGCAGTACTTC
d_call: .; j_call: TRBJ1-4; clone_size: .; v_call: TRBV28; cdr3_aa: CASSLVSPASEKLFF; cdr3_nt: TGTGCCAGCAGTTTAGTCAGTCCCGCAAGTGAAAAACTGTTTTTT
d_call: TRBD1; j_call: TRBJ2-1; clone_size: .; v_call: TRBV9; cdr3_aa: CASSARQGANEQFF; cdr3_nt: TGTGCCAGCAGCGCACGACAGGGGGCGAATGAGCAGTTCTTC
d_call: .; j_call: TRBJ1-4; clone_size: .; v_call: TRBV7-2; cdr3_aa: CASSLRGGEKLFF; cdr3_nt: TGTGCCAGCAGCTTAAGGGGGGGTGAAAAACTGTTTTTT
d_call: .; j_call: TRBJ1-1; clone_size: .; v_call: TRBV28; cdr3_aa: CASSFSAGTEAFF; cdr3_nt: TGTGCCAGCAGTTTTTCGGCAGGCACTGAAGCTTTCTTT
d_call: .; j_call: TRBJ2-3; clone_size: .; v_call: TRBV4-1; cdr3_aa: CASSQDLRATDTQYF; cdr3_nt: TGCGCCAGCAGCCAAGATCTGAGAGCCACAGATACGCAGTATTTT
d_call: TRBD1; j_call: TRBJ1-2; clone_size: .; v_call: TRBV18; cdr3_aa: CASSSSGTGYGYTF; cdr3_nt: TGTGCCAGCTCATCTTCCGGGACAGGCTATGGCTACACCTTC
d_call: .; j_call: TRBJ1-2; clone_size: .; v_call: TRBV7-2; cdr3_aa: CASSLSGPYGYTF; cdr3_nt: TGTGCCAGCAGCTTATCAGGTCCCTATGGCTACACCTTC
d_call: TRBD2; j_call: TRBJ2-2; clone_size: few; v_call: TRBV29-1; cdr3_aa: CSVGTSGGVGELFF; cdr3_nt: TGCAGCGTGGGGACTAGCGGAGGTGTGGGGGAGCTGTTTTTT
d_call: TRBD1; j_call: TRBJ2-3; clone_size: .; v_call: TRBV18; cdr3_aa: CASSPRGDRATTDTQYF; cdr3_nt: TGTGCCAGCTCACCACGCGGTGACAGGGCCACCACAGATACGCAGTATTTT
d_call: TRBD2; j_call: TRBJ2-3; clone_size: once; v_call: TRBV5-1; cdr3_aa: CASSLDSGGLTDTQYF; cdr3_nt: TGCGCCAGCAGCTTGGATAGCGGGGGACTCACAGATACGCAGTATTTT
d_call: .; j_call: TRBJ2-3; clone_size: once; v_call: TRBV2; cdr3_aa: CASRLGGRKDTQYF; cdr3_nt: TGTGCCAGCAGGTTGGGAGGTAGGAAAGATACGCAGTATTTT
d_call: TRBD1; j_call: TRBJ2-2; clone_size: .; v_call: TRBV7-9; cdr3_aa: CASSQPGQGGTGELFF; cdr3_nt: TGTGCCAGCAGCCAACCGGGACAGGGTGGCACCGGGGAGCTGTTTTTT
d_call: TRBD2; j_call: TRBJ2-2; clone_size: .; v_call: TRBV27; cdr3_aa: CASSRRTGTSVTGELFF; cdr3_nt: TGTGCCAGCAGCCGACGAACCGGGACTAGCGTTACCGGGGAGCTGTTTTTT
d_call: TRBD1; j_call: TRBJ2-3; clone_size: .; v_call: TRBV25-1; cdr3_aa: CASSEVGGQGHTDTQYF; cdr3_nt: TGTGCCAGCAGTGAAGTAGGGGGACAGGGGCACACAGATACGCAGTATTTT
d_call: TRBD1; j_call: TRBJ1-6; clone_size: few; v_call: TRBV28; cdr3_aa: CASRRTTGYNSPLHF; cdr3_nt: TGTGCCAGCAGACGGACGACAGGGTATAATTCACCCCTCCACTTT
d_call: .; j_call: TRBJ2-7; clone_size: once; v_call: TRBV11-3; cdr3_aa: CASSSRQAPYEQYF; cdr3_nt: TGTGCCAGCAGCTCCCGACAGGCCCCCTACGAGCAGTACTTC
d_call: .; j_call: TRBJ2-7; clone_size: .; v_call: TRBV4-1; cdr3_aa: CASSQEGGRSYEQYF; cdr3_nt: TGCGCCAGCAGCCAAGAAGGTGGGAGAAGCTACGAGCAGTACTTC
d_call: TRBD2; j_call: TRBJ2-5; clone_size: .; v_call: TRBV4-1; cdr3_aa: CASSQGGWGLETETQYF; cdr3_nt: TGCGCCAGCAGCCAAGGAGGCTGGGGACTAGAGACCGAGACCCAGTACTTC
d_call: .; j_call: TRBJ2-3; clone_size: .; v_call: TRBV25-1; cdr3_aa: CASSERFGVTDTQYF; cdr3_nt: TGTGCCAGCAGTGAAAGGTTCGGGGTCACAGATACGCAGTATTTT
d_call: TRBD2; j_call: TRBJ2-7; clone_size: .; v_call: TRBV2; cdr3_aa: CASSDLGGGPSYEQYF; cdr3_nt: TGTGCCAGCAGTGATCTGGGGGGGGGTCCGTCCTACGAGCAGTACTTC
d_call: TRBD1; j_call: TRBJ1-4; clone_size: .; v_call: TRBV19; cdr3_aa: CASSISGTGNEKLFF; cdr3_nt: TGTGCCAGTAGTATATCCGGGACAGGGAATGAAAAACTGTTTTTT
d_call: .; j_call: TRBJ2-5; clone_size: .; v_call: TRBV7-8; cdr3_aa: CASTPTGTRGFLETQYF; cdr3_nt: TGTGCCAGCACACCGACAGGGACTAGAGGGTTTCTTGAGACCCAGTACTTC
d_call: .; j_call: TRBJ2-1; clone_size: .; v_call: TRBV19; cdr3_aa: CASSIAGVAYNEQFF; cdr3_nt: TGTGCCAGTAGTATAGCGGGAGTGGCTTACAATGAGCAGTTCTTC
d_call: .; j_call: TRBJ2-4; clone_size: .; v_call: TRBV11-3; cdr3_aa: CASSFMSGEENIQYF; cdr3_nt: TGTGCCAGCAGCTTCATGAGTGGAGAGGAAAACATTCAGTACTTC
d_call: .; j_call: TRBJ2-1; clone_size: .; v_call: TRBV7-3; cdr3_aa: CASSSPGVWNEQFF; cdr3_nt: TGTGCCAGCAGCTCGCCGGGAGTTTGGAATGAGCAGTTCTTC
d_call: TRBD1; j_call: TRBJ2-1; clone_size: once; v_call: TRBV2; cdr3_aa: CASSPRGYNEQFF; cdr3_nt: TGTGCCAGCAGTCCCAGGGGGTACAATGAGCAGTTCTTC
d_call: TRBD2; j_call: TRBJ2-5; clone_size: .; v_call: TRBV27; cdr3_aa: CASSLRGLAGPETQYF; cdr3_nt: TGTGCCAGCAGTTTAAGGGGACTAGCGGGACCGGAGACCCAGTACTTC
d_call: TRBD1; j_call: TRBJ1-2; clone_size: .; v_call: TRBV7-3; cdr3_aa: CASSLGEQGGYGYTF; cdr3_nt: TGTGCCAGCAGCTTGGGGGAGCAGGGGGGCTATGGCTACACCTTC
d_call: .; j_call: TRBJ2-2; clone_size: once; v_call: TRBV27; cdr3_aa: CASSSHYTGELFF; cdr3_nt: TGTGCCAGCAGTTCACATTACACCGGGGAGCTGTTTTTT
d_call: .; j_call: TRBJ2-7; clone_size: .; v_call: TRBV9; cdr3_aa: CASSVAPGSAYEQYF; cdr3_nt: TGTGCCAGCAGCGTAGCTCCAGGGTCCGCCTACGAGCAGTACTTC
d_call: .; j_call: TRBJ2-7; clone_size: .; v_call: TRBV6-5; cdr3_aa: CASTFPGHPYEQYF; cdr3_nt: TGTGCCAGCACCTTTCCGGGACACCCCTACGAGCAGTACTTC
d_call: .; j_call: TRBJ1-2; clone_size: few; v_call: TRBV7-9; cdr3_aa: CASSLGQIYGYTF; cdr3_nt: TGTGCCAGCAGCTTAGGGCAGATATATGGCTACACCTTC
d_call: .; j_call: TRBJ2-7; clone_size: .; v_call: TRBV27; cdr3_aa: CASRTLAFDEQYF; cdr3_nt: TGTGCCAGCAGGACACTAGCCTTCGACGAGCAGTACTTC
d_call: .; j_call: TRBJ1-2; clone_size: once; v_call: TRBV2; cdr3_aa: CASSEGSAWRGYTF; cdr3_nt: TGTGCCAGCAGTGAAGGGTCAGCCTGGAGGGGCTACACCTTC
d_call: TRBD1; j_call: TRBJ1-1; clone_size: .; v_call: TRBV30; cdr3_aa: CAWMWTGNTEAFF; cdr3_nt: TGTGCCTGGATGTGGACAGGGAACACTGAAGCTTTCTTT
d_call: .; j_call: TRBJ1-3; clone_size: .; v_call: TRBV7-2; cdr3_aa: CASSFASANTIYF; cdr3_nt: TGTGCCAGCAGCTTTGCCTCAGCGAACACCATATATTTT
d_call: .; j_call: TRBJ2-7; clone_size: few; v_call: TRBV28; cdr3_aa: CASSRHGTPSYEQYF; cdr3_nt: TGTGCCAGCAGTCGCCACGGGACACCTTCCTACGAGCAGTACTTC
d_call: .; j_call: TRBJ2-1; clone_size: .; v_call: TRBV7-2; cdr3_aa: CASSLVGGVVFF; cdr3_nt: TGTGCCAGCAGCTTAGTGGGGGGAGTGGTATTCTTC
d_call: TRBD2; j_call: TRBJ2-2; clone_size: .; v_call: TRBV7-2; cdr3_aa: CASIVTSDITGELFF; cdr3_nt: TGTGCCAGCATCGTTACTAGCGACATCACCGGGGAGCTGTTTTTT
d_call: .; j_call: TRBJ2-3; clone_size: .; v_call: TRBV7-9; cdr3_aa: CASSPPGHLTDTQYF; cdr3_nt: TGTGCCAGCAGCCCCCCGGGACACCTCACAGATACGCAGTATTTT
d_call: TRBD2; j_call: TRBJ2-2; clone_size: .; v_call: TRBV27; cdr3_aa: CASSYLAGTGELFF; cdr3_nt: TGTGCCAGCAGTTATCTAGCGGGCACCGGGGAGCTGTTTTTT
d_call: .; j_call: TRBJ2-1; clone_size: .; v_call: TRBV18; cdr3_aa: CASSLSPEYNEQFF; cdr3_nt: TGTGCCAGCTCACTCTCGCCAGAATACAATGAGCAGTTCTTC
d_call: TRBD2; j_call: TRBJ2-1; clone_size: .; v_call: TRBV30; cdr3_aa: CAWNSGRGGLNEQFF; cdr3_nt: TGTGCCTGGAATAGCGGGAGGGGAGGCCTCAATGAGCAGTTCTTC